The clone carrying this T cell receptor beta chain was counted only a few times. No antigen is known for it. This record belongs to a study of vaccination effects on CD4 cells after COVID-19. Before sequencing took place, the ViraFEST assay used viral peptide pools to expand antigen-specific CD4+ T cells. After around 10 days in culture, the CD4+ T cells were isolated. All vaccine recipients tested negative for nucleocapsid antibodies and had never contracted SARS-CoV-2 infection. Half-medium replacement with IL-2 medium occurred on days 3 and 7. Study observations and caveats: Relatively few convalescent patients took part in the study, which had no early post-infection timepoints. Marked clonal contraction of infection- and vaccine-induced clones was seen late after vaccination. Just 1 of 255 vaccine-induced clones in healthy recipients was cross-reactive.

TCRdb keeps only in-frame clones here, not all; method: immunoSEQ multiplex PCR. The sample has 40,000 to 45,000 clones, more than 60% seen once. V lost 3 bases and J lost 4, with 9 bases in between. From germline, CDR1 is LNHDA and CDR2 SQIVND (reference sequence). This CDR3 has 14 amino acids. The receptor was isolated from a human donor who received a COVID-19 vaccine. This chain uses TRBV19 with TRBJ2-2; D gene unclear. The sequencing used CD4+ T cells from PBMCs cultured with HCoV-OC43 spike peptides, collected before COVID-19 vaccination. The subset here: HCoV-OC43 spike overlapping peptide pool stimulation. This CDR3 is CASSMGRSTGELFF. CDR3 nucleotides: TGTGCCAGTAGTATGGGCAGGTCCACCGGGGAGCTGTTTTTT.